The next 29 T cell receptor beta chains were all read from a single sample in a study of blood T cells in healthy people across ages. A second roughly 6 to 11 cycle PCR used barcoded and J-beta primers. Using its own MiXCR run on the 5' RACE reads, TCRdb lists one record per CDR3 protein. Among about 670,000 distinct CDR3 sequences listed, 40% to 45% were seen once. The sample consisted of blood. Receptors were obtained from a man older than 75 in good health.

This clonotype was counted between two and nine times. The chain couples TRBV6-5 to TRBJ2-1, with 7 bases matching TRBD2. Per germline, CDR1 MNHEY and CDR2 SVGAGI. This CDR3 spans 17 amino acids. The ends lost 0 bases at V and 8 bases at J; junction bases unmatched: 13. In DNA, the CDR3 is TGTGCCAGCAGTTACTCGACAAGGGACTACCGGCCGGATGAGCAGTTCTTC. Protein product: CASSYSTRDYRPDEQFF.

Many counts were recorded for this clonotype. The chain employs TRBV9 and TRBJ2-1; perhaps TRBD1 as D (5 bases). CDR1 SGDLS and CDR2 YYNGEE come from the germline V gene. Trimming took 0 bases from V and 4 from J, leaving 8 bases between them. The CDR3 extends over 14 amino acids. The CDR3 spells CASSVEGDYNEQFF. The CDR3 region has the DNA TGTGCCAGCAGCGTAGAAGGGGATTACAATGAGCAGTTCTTC.

The chain links TRBV5-5 to TRBJ1-5, with 7 bases matching TRBD1. CDR1 and CDR2 (germline): SGHKS, YYEKEE (reference sequence). Losses at the gene ends were 1 base for V and 5 bases for J; bases not matched to a gene: 6. This CDR3 has 15 residues. The DNA for the CDR3 is TGTGCCAGCAGCTTGTCGAGTCAGGGGGATCAGCCCCAGCATTTT. Amino acid sequence: CASSLSSQGDQPQHF. Full variable domain (rest looked up from reference TRBV5-5 and TRBJ1-5): DAGVTQSPTHLIKTRGQQVTLRCSPISGHKSVSWYQQVLGQGPQFIFQYYEKEERGRGNFPDRFSARQFPNYSSELNVNALLLGDSALYLCASSLSSQGDQPQHFGDGTRLSIL.

As regards this clonotype: This may be a read error, as it is one base from a much larger clone. The genes are TRBV12-3 or TRBV12-4 and TRBJ2-3; TRBD1 might be the D (6 bases). This CDR3 is built from 15 residues. The CDR3 loop is CTSSLTGSSTDTQYF. The CDR3 DNA reads as TGTACCAGCAGTTTGACAGGATCAAGCACAGATACGCAGTATTTT.

This clonotype was found a few times. The V and J genes are TRBV3-1 and TRBJ2-1; 7 bases line up with TRBD2. The CDR3 runs to 15 residues. The germline CDR1 and CDR2 sequences are LGHDT and YNNKEL (reference sequence). V was pared by 4 bases and J by 5 bases, with 8 bases of the junction left unmatched. The CDR3 loop reads CASSPSLTSNNEQFF. The CDR3 nucleotides read TGTGCCAGCAGCCCGAGCTTGACTAGCAACAATGAGCAGTTCTTC.

The sample holds a few counts of this clonotype. V usage is TRBV7-2 and J usage is TRBJ1-1; 7 nucleotides line up with TRBD1. With 1 base clipped from V and 5 bases from J, the junction kept 7 bases outside the gene matches. The CDR3 is 15 amino acids. Germline V gene sequence: CDR1 SGHTA, CDR2 FQGNSA. The CDR3 DNA follows: TGTGCCAGCAGCTTAGTAACAGGGGATCGTACTGAAGCTTTCTTT. It codes for CASSLVTGDRTEAFF. Together with reference TRBV7-2 and TRBJ1-1, the CDR3 gives the full variable domain: GAGVSQSPSNKVTEKGKDVELRCDPISGHTALYWYRQSLGQGLEFLIYFQGNSAPDKSGLPSDRFSAERTGGSVSTLTIQRTQQEDSAVYLCASSLVTGDRTEAFFGQGTRLTVV.

The CDR3: CASSIGQGVNTEAFF. The CDR3 nucleotides are TGCGCCAGCAGCATAGGACAGGGAGTGAACACTGAAGCTTTCTTT. The chain combines TRBV5-1 with TRBJ1-1; 8 nucleotides line up with TRBD1. CDR1 and CDR2 (germline): SGHRS, YFSETQ. The CDR3 runs 15 residues. Unmatched junction bases numbered 5, after V lost 4 bases and J lost 0 bases.

This clonotype has a count of ten or more. The chain carries TRBV5-1 and TRBJ2-1, with a possible D match to TRBD1 (5 bases). The ends were cut back, 7 bases at V and 7 bases at J, with 15 bases in the middle. Germline CDR1 reads SGHRS; CDR2 reads YFSETQ. The CDR3 consists of 13 residues. CDR3 in amino acids: CASFVRGMNEQFF. The CDR3 coding sequence is TGCGCCAGCTTTGTAAGGGGTATGAATGAGCAGTTCTTC.

The chain joins TRBV14 to TRBJ2-5; D possibly corresponds to TRBD1 (5 bases). V was clipped by 5 bases and J by 2 bases, with 15 bases between them. This CDR3 spans 15 amino acids. The germline V gene encodes CDR1 SGHDN and CDR2 FVKESK. This CDR3 reads CASSYLRTNQETQYF. In DNA, the CDR3 is TGTGCCAGCAGCTACCTAAGGACAAATCAAGAGACCCAGTACTTC.

Ten or more counts support this clonotype. This chain uses TRBV29-1 with TRBJ2-7, with D possibly matching TRBD1 (7 bases). Germline V CDR1 and CDR2: SQVTM, ANQGSEA. The CDR3 has 13 amino acids. The V gene lost 5 bases and the J gene lost 4 bases, with 15 bases spanning the gap. This chain's CDR3 is CSVSRTGGYEQYF. The CDR3 bases are TGCAGCGTTTCCCGGACAGGAGGGTACGAGCAGTACTTC.

The rearrangement joins TRBV7-2 to TRBJ1-1; TRBD1 might be the D (5 bases). V was cut by 5 bases and J by 0 bases, with 10 bases left in between. Per germline, CDR1 SGHTA and CDR2 FQGNSA. The CDR3 totals 14 residues. The CDR3 bases are TGTGCCAGCAGCCAGGGTCTCCTGAACACTGAAGCTTTCTTT. Translation gives CASSQGLLNTEAFF. Variable domain in full (rest from reference TRBV7-2 and TRBJ1-1): GAGVSQSPSNKVTEKGKDVELRCDPISGHTALYWYRQSLGQGLEFLIYFQGNSAPDKSGLPSDRFSAERTGGSVSTLTIQRTQQEDSAVYLCASSQGLLNTEAFFGQGTRLTVV.

CDR3 sequence: CASSLAPGASTYEQYF. CDR3 bases: TGTGCCAGCAGCTTAGCGCCCGGGGCCTCCACCTACGAGCAGTACTTC. The chain employs TRBV7-6 and TRBJ2-7; either TRBD1 or TRBD2 may fit D (5 bases each). The CDR3 has 16 residues. V was pared by 0 bases and J by 2 bases, with 14 bases between. The germline CDR1 and CDR2 sequences are SGHVS and FNYEAQ.

J is TRBJ2-2 and V is TRBV25-1, with 7 positions matching TRBD2. Trimming took 4 bases from V and 4 from J; bases not matched to a gene: 3. The CDR3 is made up of 14 amino acids. Germline V gives CDR1 MGHDK, CDR2 SYGVNS. The CDR3 nucleotides read TGTGCCAGCAGTGGACTAGCTATCACCGGGGAGCTGTTTTTT. Amino acid sequence: CASSGLAITGELFF.

The chain employs TRBV6-5 and TRBJ1-1, with 8 bases that match TRBD1. In germline, CDR1 is MNHEY, CDR2 SVGAGI. The CDR3 contains 13 residues. Trimming cost V 0 bases and J 10 bases; bases outside gene matches: 4. CDR3 DNA: TGTGCCAGCAGTTACTCGAACAGGGGGAGAGCTTTCTTT. Protein: CASSYSNRGRAFF.

The table lists this clonotype with a few counts. This chain uses TRBV28 with TRBJ2-2; perhaps TRBD2 as D (6 bases). In germline, CDR1 is MDHEN, CDR2 SYDVKM. Trimming removed 4 bases at V and 8 bases at J, with 23 bases between. The CDR3 has 17 residues. Here the CDR3 DNA reads TGTGCCAGCAGTTATCCTCCACTCCCGGGGGAAAAGGGGGAGCTGTTTTTT. Translated, it gives CASSYPPLPGEKGELFF.

The V gene is TRBV14, the J gene TRBJ2-7; TRBD2 matches 15 bases. V was clipped by 4 bases and J by 2 bases; unmatched bases: 6. CDR3 size: 17 residues. Germline V gene sequence: CDR1 SGHDN, CDR2 FVKESK. CDR3 bases: TGTGCCAGCAGCCTTGGGACTAGCGGGGGGAGGCCCTACGAGCAGTACTTC. Protein: CASSLGTSGGRPYEQYF.

This clonotype was seen a handful of times. V is TRBV6-2 or TRBV6-3 and J is TRBJ2-1; a weak D match, TRBD1 (5 bases). Germline CDR1 is MNHEY and CDR2 is SVGEGT. The CDR3 spans 14 residues. Trimming shortened V by 2 bases and J by 10 bases, and 15 bases separated the two germline ends. Here the CDR3 reads CASSYLGASREQFF. CDR3 DNA: TGTGCCAGCAGTTACCTTGGGGCCTCGCGAGAGCAGTTCTTC.

The chain joins TRBV12-3 or TRBV12-4 to TRBJ2-1; 10 bases map to TRBD2. Germline trimming cut 4 bases from V and 8 bases from J; bases unmatched to any gene: 8. The CDR3 runs 15 residues. CDR3 sequence: CASSSPLAGAHEQFF. As DNA, the CDR3 is TGTGCCAGCAGTTCACCCCTAGCGGGAGCACATGAGCAGTTCTTC.

This clonotype was recorded a few times. V is TRBV11-1 and J is TRBJ2-7; D gene unclear. CDR1 is SGHAT and CDR2 is FQDESV in the germline V gene (reference sequence). This CDR3 region has 12 residues. The V and J ends lost 1 base and 6 bases respectively, with 7 bases between them. Here the CDR3 reads CASSLEVTEQYF. CDR3 DNA: TGTGCCAGCAGCTTAGAGGTGACCGAGCAGTACTTC.

The rearrangement uses TRBV6-2 or TRBV6-3 and TRBJ2-3; TRBD1 matches at 10 bases. Per the germline V gene, CDR1 is MNHEY and CDR2 is SVGEGT. The CDR3 sequence is 16 residues long. V lost 5 bases, J lost 1 base, and 6 bases stayed unmatched. Here the CDR3 reads CASSNAGTGGTDTQYF. DNA of the CDR3: TGTGCCAGCAGTAACGCCGGGACAGGGGGCACAGATACGCAGTATTTT.

This clonotype has a handful of counts. The chain couples TRBV11-2 to TRBJ1-2; no firm D call. In germline, CDR1 is SGHAT, CDR2 FQNNGV. V was clipped by 5 bases and J by 2 bases, with 12 bases between them. The length of the CDR3 is 14 residues. The CDR3 here is CASSPREQNYGYTF. CDR3 sequence (DNA): TGTGCCAGCAGCCCCCGAGAACAGAACTATGGCTACACCTTC. The full variable domain, rest sourced from reference TRBV11-2 and TRBJ1-2, is EAGVAQSPRYKIIEKRQSVAFWCNPISGHATLYWYQQILGQGPKLLIQFQNNGVVDDSQLPKDRFSAERLKGVDSTLKIQPAKLEDSAVYLCASSPREQNYGYTFGSGTRLTVV.

The chain couples TRBV3-1 to TRBJ2-5, with 9 nucleotides matching TRBD2. CDR3 length: 15 amino acids. The ends lost 0 bases at V and 11 bases at J; junction bases unmatched: 10. Germline CDR1 is LGHDT and CDR2 is YNNKEL (reference sequence). The CDR3 DNA reads as TGTGCCAGCAGCCAAGATCGGCGGGGGGGCATTGAGCAGTACTTC. It translates to CASSQDRRGGIEQYF.

The chain is built from TRBV28 and TRBJ2-7, with D possibly TRBD1 on 6 matching bases. The CDR3 has 12 amino acids. Per germline, CDR1 MDHEN and CDR2 SYDVKM. Trimming removed 8 bases at V and 4 bases at J, with 12 bases between. This CDR3 reads CASRRGGYEQYF. CDR3 coding DNA: TGTGCCAGCCGCAGGGGTGGGTACGAGCAGTACTTC. Drawing the rest from reference TRBV28 and TRBJ2-7, the complete variable domain is DVKVTQSSRYLVKRTGEKVFLECVQDMDHENMFWYRQDPGLGLRLIYFSYDVKMKEKGDIPEGYSVSREKKERFSLILESASTNQTSMYLCASRRGGYEQYFGPGTRLTVT.

Ten or more counts support this clonotype. The J gene is TRBJ2-1, the V gene TRBV10-1; the D gene is possibly TRBD1 (5 bases). The DNA end favors TRBJ2-7, so the J call may be wrong. Germline V gene lookup returns CDR1 WNHNN and CDR2 SYGVQD (reference sequence). This CDR3 is built from 14 residues. The CDR3 is CASSEDSSYNEQYF. In DNA form, the CDR3 reads TGCGCCAGCAGTGAGGACAGCTCCTACAATGAGCAGTACTTC.

The chain uses TRBV6-2 or TRBV6-3 and TRBJ2-7; 7 nucleotides agree with TRBD1. Germline CDR1 is MNHEY and CDR2 is SVGEGT. CDR3 length: 14 amino acids. The V segment lost 4 bases and the J segment 6 bases; nucleotides outside the gene matches: 9. CDR3 region: CASSSDRVAREQYF. The CDR3 DNA reads TGTGCCAGCAGTTCCGACAGGGTGGCTCGCGAGCAGTACTTC.

This clonotype was counted between two and nine times. In DNA form, the CDR3 reads TGTGCCAGCAGTTACGGGAGGAATCAGCCCCAGCATTTT. Translation: CASSYGRNQPQHF. The chain recombines TRBV6-6 with TRBJ1-5; unclear D gene. This CDR3 is built from 13 residues. The germline V gene has CDR1 MNHNY and CDR2 SVGAGI (reference sequence). V lost 2 bases, J lost 4 bases, and 6 bases lay in between.

The chain couples TRBV12-3 or TRBV12-4 to TRBJ2-1, with 7 nucleotides matching TRBD1. This CDR3 is built from 15 residues. Trimming cost V 6 bases and J 0 bases; bases outside gene matches: 5. This CDR3 is CASRTTGSSYNEQFF. The CDR3 region has the DNA TGTGCCAGCAGAACGACAGGGAGCTCCTACAATGAGCAGTTCTTC.

The genes are TRBV5-6 and TRBJ2-4, with TRBD2 matching over 10 bases. CDR1 and CDR2 from the germline V gene are SGHDT and YYEEEE. The CDR3 spans 14 residues. Trimming took 4 bases from V and 13 from J; bases not matched to a gene: 11. CDR3 in amino acids: CASSEGPLAGQQYF. In DNA form, the CDR3 reads TGTGCCAGCAGCGAGGGGCCACTAGCGGGACAGCAGTACTTC.

V usage is TRBV20-1 and J usage is TRBJ2-6; unclear D gene. The V gene lost 4 bases and the J gene lost 0 bases, with 16 bases spanning the gap. The CDR3 is 17 residues long. From germline, CDR1 is DFQATT and CDR2 SNEGSKA (reference sequence). CDR3 sequence reads: CSAIIMNMGSGANVLTF. Here the CDR3 DNA reads TGCAGTGCTATTATAATGAACATGGGCTCTGGGGCCAACGTCCTGACTTTC.